The rows below give T cell receptor beta chains drawn from one sample of a study of molecular identifiers for immune sequencing clone quantification. TCRdb processed the PCR reads anew with MiXCR; each CDR3 protein has one entry. Here the sample spans hundreds of thousands of distinct CDR3 sequences, 24% being singletons. Sequencing input: naive CD8+ T cells from blood, with Jurkat cell RNA spiked in. The receptor set was obtained from a human donor in good health. Some libraries in this study had Jurkat cell RNA spiked in. Each CDR3 is given with its conserved first and last residue. A D gene is named only where the DNA matches it firmly. Not every row has a clone size; where given, it reads once, few, many or a size class.

v_gene	abundance	d_gene	j_gene	CDR3aa	CDR3nt
TRBV15	few	TRBD1	TRBJ1-1	CATSGYRGHTEAFF	TGTGCCACCAGCGGCTACAGGGGGCATACTGAAGCTTTCTTT
TRBV6-1	NA	NA	TRBJ2-7	CASSAFRGQTHEQYF	TGTGCCAGCAGCGCCTTCCGAGGACAGACCCACGAGCAGTACTTC
TRBV7-2	many	NA	TRBJ1-5	CASTPWANQPQHF	TGTGCCAGCACCCCGTGGGCCAATCAGCCCCAGCATTTT
TRBV27	NA	TRBD1	TRBJ2-5	CASRGQGARETQYF	TGTGCCAGCAGGGGACAGGGAGCGAGGGAGACCCAGTACTTC
TRBV5-5	few	NA	TRBJ1-1	CASRDANTEAFF	TGTGCCAGCAGAGACGCCAACACTGAAGCTTTCTTT
TRBV6-6	many	NA	TRBJ1-5	CASGLSQPQHF	TGTGCCAGCGGCTTAAGTCAGCCCCAGCATTTT
TRBV7-9	NA	TRBD2	TRBJ2-7	CASSPRSSGGPPYEQYF	TGTGCCAGCAGCCCCCGCTCGTCGGGAGGCCCTCCCTACGAGCAGTACTTC
TRBV19	NA	NA	TRBJ1-1	CASSIAGRAVAEAFF	TGTGCCAGTAGTATAGCCGGCAGGGCTGTCGCTGAAGCTTTCTTT
TRBV19	NA	NA	TRBJ1-1	CASRNEQGVDTEALF	TGTGCCAGTAGGAATGAACAGGGTGTCGACACTGAAGCTCTCTTT
TRBV13	few	NA	TRBJ1-1	CASSVRTMNTEAFF	TGTGCCAGCAGCGTTCGCACCATGAACACTGAAGCTTTCTTT
TRBV27	NA	NA	TRBJ2-5	CASSSRWGGVQETQYF	TGTGCCAGCAGTTCACGTTGGGGTGGTGTCCAAGAGACCCAGTACTTC
TRBV6-5	NA	TRBD2	TRBJ2-3	CVSSYLPGLAEGSTDTQYF	TGTGTCAGCAGTTACCTCCCGGGACTAGCGGAGGGGAGCACAGATACGCAGTATTTT
TRBV19	few	TRBD1	TRBJ2-7	CASTPGQGAYEQYF	TGTGCCAGTACCCCGGGACAGGGGGCCTACGAGCAGTACTTC
TRBV24-1	many	NA	TRBJ2-1	CATSDLEVKSYNEQFF	TGTGCCACCAGTGATTTAGAGGTTAAATCCTACAATGAGCAGTTCTTC
TRBV6-5	NA	TRBD1	TRBJ2-7	CASSSPRQGNYEQYF	TGTGCCAGCAGTTCCCCACGACAGGGGAACTACGAGCAGTACTTC
TRBV5-6	many	NA	TRBJ2-7	CASSLVTVFPGEQYF	TGTGCCAGCAGCTTGGTAACGGTTTTTCCGGGCGAGCAGTACTTC
TRBV7-9	many	NA	TRBJ2-3	CASSFGSDTQYF	TGTGCCAGCAGCTTCGGTTCCGATACGCAGTATTTT
TRBV19	NA	TRBD1	TRBJ2-7	CASGPGTAYEQYF	TGTGCCAGTGGGCCCGGGACAGCATACGAGCAGTACTTC
TRBV7-8	many	TRBD1	TRBJ2-3	CASSPLDREDTQYF	TGTGCCAGCAGCCCATTGGACAGGGAAGATACGCAGTATTTT
TRBV13	NA	NA	TRBJ2-6	CASSLKALGGANVLTF	TGTGCCAGCAGCTTAAAGGCGTTGGGCGGGGCCAACGTCCTGACTTTC
TRBV6-2/TRBV6-3	few	TRBD1	TRBJ1-5	CASTQDRVWGNQPQHF	TGTGCCAGCACCCAGGACAGGGTGTGGGGCAATCAGCCCCAGCATTTT
TRBV12-3/TRBV12-4	many	TRBD1	TRBJ1-5	CASSLVDRGGDQPQHF	TGTGCCAGCAGTTTAGTTGACAGGGGAGGCGATCAGCCCCAGCATTTT
TRBV5-1	many	NA	TRBJ2-3	CASSFRDALRDTQYF	TGCGCCAGCAGCTTCCGGGACGCCCTCAGAGATACGCAGTATTTT
TRBV19	NA	TRBD2	TRBJ2-5	CASSISSGGSQETQYF	TGTGCCAGTAGTATCTCTAGCGGGGGGTCGCAAGAGACCCAGTACTTC
TRBV6-5	many	NA	TRBJ2-7	CASSYSNLGRYEQYF	TGTGCCAGCAGTTACTCGAATCTGGGTAGATACGAGCAGTACTTC
TRBV27	NA	NA	TRBJ2-2	CASSDGLRARSGEQFF	TGTGCCAGCAGTGACGGACTGCGGGCGAGGTCCGGGGAGCAGTTTTTT
TRBV28	NA	NA	TRBJ1-1	CASRWTDSNPEAFF	TGTGCCAGCAGATGGACGGACAGCAACCCTGAAGCTTTCTTT
TRBV11-2	many	NA	TRBJ2-3	CASSLIDTQYF	TGTGCCAGCAGCTTAATTGATACGCAGTATTTT
TRBV4-3	many	TRBD2	TRBJ2-1	CASSQDRAGYNEQFF	TGCGCCAGCAGCCAAGATCGAGCGGGATACAATGAGCAGTTCTTC
TRBV27	NA	TRBD1	TRBJ1-3	CACRSGQGHSGNTIYF	TGTGCCTGCAGGAGCGGACAGGGGCACTCTGGAAACACCATATATTTT
TRBV12-3/TRBV12-4	many	TRBD1	TRBJ1-1	CASKTGANTEAFF	TGTGCCAGCAAGACAGGGGCGAACACTGAAGCTTTCTTT
TRBV28	few	TRBD1	TRBJ1-4	CASTYRGGNEKLFF	TGTGCCAGCACCTACAGGGGTGGTAATGAAAAACTGTTTTTT
TRBV5-6	NA	NA	TRBJ2-7	CASSLDRQGSYEQYF	TGTGCCAGCAGCTTGGATAGGCAGGGATCCTACGAGCAGTACTTC
TRBV7-2	many	TRBD2	TRBJ2-3	CASSVLATSTDTQYF	TGTGCCAGCAGCGTACTAGCGACTAGCACAGATACGCAGTATTTT
TRBV2	many	NA	TRBJ2-6	CAGLTGDRKISGANVLTF	TGTGCCGGACTTACCGGGGACCGCAAAATATCTGGGGCCAACGTCCTGACTTTC
TRBV2	many	NA	TRBJ1-1	CASSWDTGRNTEAFF	TGTGCCAGCAGCTGGGACACCGGACGTAACACTGAAGCTTTCTTT
TRBV27	few	NA	TRBJ2-5	CASSLLDSLETQYF	TGTGCCAGCAGTTTACTGGACAGTCTCGAGACCCAGTACTTC
TRBV10-3	few	TRBD2	TRBJ2-5	CATRTSGNQETQYF	TGTGCCACCCGGACTAGCGGGAACCAAGAGACCCAGTACTTC
TRBV13	few	NA	TRBJ2-3	CASSLSPGAQQDTQYF	TGTGCCAGCAGCCTAAGTCCCGGGGCTCAGCAAGATACGCAGTATTTT
TRBV27	many	TRBD2	TRBJ2-3	CASSSGLADEYF	TGTGCCAGCAGTTCCGGACTAGCGGACGAGTATTTT
TRBV28	many	NA	TRBJ2-7	CASSTGLPYEQYF	TGTGCCAGCAGTACGGGACTTCCATACGAGCAGTACTTC
TRBV6-5	NA	NA	TRBJ1-5	CASSYGQGIQPQHF	TGTGCCAGCAGTTACGGGCAGGGAATACAGCCCCAGCATTTT
TRBV3-1	NA	NA	TRBJ2-7	CASSQDPGAGSEQYF	TGTGCCAGCAGCCAAGACCCTGGGGCGGGTAGCGAGCAGTACTTC
TRBV11-2	few	TRBD2	TRBJ2-1	CASSLVGRSVDEQFF	TGTGCCAGCAGCTTAGTCGGGAGGAGTGTCGATGAGCAGTTCTTC
TRBV4-2	NA	NA	TRBJ1-1	CASSQDPVGNTEAFF	TGTGCCAGCAGCCAAGACCCAGTAGGTAACACTGAAGCTTTCTTT
TRBV7-6	few	TRBD2	TRBJ2-2	CASSPGPAGGTGELFF	TGTGCCAGCAGCCCAGGACCCGCGGGAGGCACCGGGGAGCTGTTTTTT
TRBV3-1	NA	NA	TRBJ2-7	CASSTTGDLYEQYF	TGTGCCAGCAGCACGACAGGTGATCTTTACGAGCAGTACTTC
TRBV5-1	many	TRBD1	TRBJ1-1	CASSFPETGGRNTEAFF	TGCGCCAGCAGCTTCCCCGAGACAGGGGGGAGGAACACTGAAGCTTTCTTT
TRBV2	NA	NA	TRBJ2-3	CASSDRDLSTGTQYF	TGTGCCAGCAGTGACAGGGACCTTAGCACAGGTACGCAGTATTTT
TRBV13	few	TRBD2	TRBJ2-1	CASSWGTGTSGYNEQFF	TGTGCCAGCAGCTGGGGAACCGGGACTAGCGGGTACAATGAGCAGTTCTTC
TRBV20-1	NA	TRBD2	TRBJ2-1	CSARDYRQKEQFF	TGCAGTGCCCGGGACTACCGCCAGAAAGAGCAGTTCTTC
TRBV12-3/TRBV12-4	many	NA	TRBJ1-4	CASSYQGVGEKLFF	TGTGCCAGCAGTTATCAGGGAGTGGGTGAAAAACTGTTTTTT
TRBV23-1	many	NA	TRBJ2-6	CASSQSGGNSGANVLTF	TGCGCCAGCAGTCAATCTGGGGGAAACTCTGGGGCCAACGTCCTGACTTTC
TRBV28	many	NA	TRBJ2-3	CASILSGTQYF	TGTGCCAGCATCCTCTCCGGTACGCAGTATTTT
TRBV13	many	NA	TRBJ2-1	CASSFIPSAPNEQFF	TGTGCCAGCAGCTTCATCCCCTCGGCCCCTAATGAGCAGTTCTTC
TRBV6-1	few	NA	TRBJ1-5	CASSEDHHWQPQHF	TGTGCCAGCAGTGAAGATCACCACTGGCAGCCCCAGCATTTT
TRBV12-3/TRBV12-4	once	NA	TRBJ1-1	CASSSLGVGMNTEAFF	TGTGCCAGCAGTTCGCTGGGGGTCGGGATGAACACTGAAGCTTTCTTT
TRBV6-2/TRBV6-3	NA	NA	TRBJ2-3	CASSYWQGSTDTQYF	TGTGCCAGCAGTTACTGGCAGGGCAGCACAGATACGCAGTATTTT